The entry that follows covers one T cell receptor (beta chain) sequence. Sequencing used immunoSEQ multiplex PCR; TCRdb keeps in-frame clones, though not all of them. This table holds about 130,000 clones, around 92% found once. The sample comes from a study of control samples from healthy donors and cancer patients. The sequenced sample consisted of PBMCs. The receptor's source is a man at least 80 years old with head and neck cancer.

CDR3 in DNA: TGTGCCAGCTCACCTCGGGGCGGCAACACTGAAGCTTTCTTT. Its protein product is CASSPRGGNTEAFF. The chain couples TRBV18 to TRBJ1-1; TRBD1 is a possible D gene (5 bases). Trimming removed 3 bases from V and 2 bases from J, with 10 bases in between. This CDR3 comprises 14 residues. The germline gives CDR1 KGHSH, CDR2 LQKENI.